Listed below are T cell receptor beta chains from one sample, sequenced in a study of CD8+CD57+ T cells in acquired aplastic anemia. In TCRdb, the reads were re-called with MiXCR into one record per CDR3 protein. The sample yields approximately 150,000 distinct CDR3 sequences, 71% seen once. The source material was sorted CD4+, CD8+, or CD8+CD57+ T cells (not recorded which) from PBMCs. These receptors were obtained from a human donor with aplastic anemia. Both conserved end residues are part of each CDR3. The D gene is left open where the match is weak. Clone sizes are given selectively: once, few, many, or a class where the clone is expanded.

v_call,j_call,clone_size,d_call,cdr3_nt,cdr3_aa
TRBV19,TRBJ2-7,NA,NA,TGTGCCAGTAGTAACCCGGGACTGACCTACGAGCAGTACTTC,CASSNPGLTYEQYF
TRBV9,TRBJ2-7,NA,TRBD2,TGTGCCAGCAGCTCGGGACTAGCGGGGCCCGAGCAGTACTTC,CASSSGLAGPEQYF
TRBV7-6,TRBJ1-2,NA,TRBD1,TGTGCCAGCAGCTTAGGGACAGGGGTCGACTATGGCTACACCTTC,CASSLGTGVDYGYTF
TRBV20-1,TRBJ2-7,once,TRBD2,TGCAGTGCTAGGCGGCGGGAGAGCTCCTACGAGCAGTACTTC,CSARRRESSYEQYF
TRBV10-1,TRBJ2-7,NA,TRBD1,TGCGCCAGCAGCTGGACAGGGGACTACGAGCAGTACTTC,CASSWTGDYEQYF
TRBV11-2,TRBJ2-7,NA,TRBD2,TGTGCCAGCAGCTTAGGGGGGGGAGTGAAGCAGTACTTC,CASSLGGGVKQYF
TRBV10-3,TRBJ2-3,NA,TRBD2,TGTGCCATCAGTGAGGACCTAGCGGGGAACACAGATACGCAGTATTTT,CAISEDLAGNTDTQYF
TRBV5-4,TRBJ2-3,few,NA,TGTGCCAGCAGCTTCCCTACAGATACGCAGTATTTT,CASSFPTDTQYF
TRBV19,TRBJ2-5,NA,TRBD1,TGTGCCAGTAGTATAAGAGGGGACAGCAGCCAAGAGACCCAGTACTTC,CASSIRGDSSQETQYF
TRBV5-1,TRBJ1-2,NA,NA,TGCGCCAGCAGTCGCGAGGGAGGTGGCTACACCTTC,CASSREGGGYTF
TRBV10-3,TRBJ2-2,NA,NA,TGTGCCATCAGTGCATCCGGGACTGCCAACACCGGGGAGCTGTTTTTT,CAISASGTANTGELFF
TRBV7-8,TRBJ1-1,NA,NA,TGTGCCAGCAGCCCAGGGACGGAGAACACTGAAGCTTTCTTT,CASSPGTENTEAFF
TRBV7-2,TRBJ1-6,NA,NA,TGTGCCAGCAGCCGTAATTCACCCCTCCACTTT,CASSRNSPLHF
TRBV19,TRBJ2-1,NA,NA,TGTGCCAGTAGTGGCGTCTACAATGAGCAGTTCTTC,CASSGVYNEQFF